This T cell receptor (beta chain) came from a study of blood T cell repertoires in COVID-19. The table came from immunoSEQ multiplex PCR; TCRdb's copy has only in-frame clones and leaves some out. The sample has 130,000 to 150,000 clones, roughly 87% seen once; the top ten hold under 2%. With 4 bases removed from V and 1 base from J, the gap between germline ends came to 11 bases. There are 13 residues in the CDR3. In germline, CDR1 is SQVTM, CDR2 ANQGSEA. The TCR was taken from a human donor in a cohort sampled during active COVID-19. Input material: peripheral blood. The chain has TRBV29-1 and TRBJ2-7, with D possibly TRBD1 on 5 matching bases. The CDR3 DNA is TGCAGCGTTGCCCAGGGTTCTTCCTACGAGCAGTACTTC. This sequence encodes CSVAQGSSYEQYF.